This T cell receptor beta chain comes out of a study of quantifying T cell responses using KT2 cells. Looking at the study overall: RNA was reverse transcribed with TCR alpha and beta constant-region primers.

The cDNA 3' end received a ligated oligonucleotide with a UMI. First-round PCR used about 4 cycles and beta primers RC1.1 and RC1.2 covering TRBC1 and TRBC2. Each CDR3 protein gets one entry after TCRdb re-called the UMI-ligation and nested PCR reads with MiXCR. Of about 32,000 distinct CDR3 sequences detected, 7.3% appear once; the ten largest clones hold around 14%. The sample is PBMC spiked with counted cells of clone KT2. This clonotype was picked up a small number of times. The CDR3 runs to 16 residues. Trimming cost V 7 bases and J 6 bases; bases outside gene matches: 11. The receptor comes from a human donor. Material for sequencing was PBMCs spiked with cells of the T cell clone KT2. The chain recombines TRBV12-3 or TRBV12-4 with TRBJ2-1; 11 bases fit TRBD2. The CDR3 region has the DNA TGTGCCAGCAATCCTAGCGGGAGGTTTAGTGGCAATGAGCAGTTCTTC. Translating gives CASNPSGRFSGNEQFF.